This record covers a single TCR beta chain. The CDR3 sequence is 15 residues long. V was clipped by 0 bases and J by 3 bases, with 12 bases between them. Germline CDR1 SGHNT, CDR2 YYREEE (reference sequence). Original methodology: Estimated nucleated cell counts came from reference gene primer amplification. Sequenced by immunoSEQ multiplex PCR; TCRdb stores in-frame clones only, minus some. D and trimming come from the DNA, and the V and J calls and clone size come from that table. The profile shows 150,000 to 200,000 clones, 82% of them singletons. This record comes from a study of blood T cell repertoires in COVID-19. Turning to the study itself: COVID-19 samples collected from the United States, Italy and Spain covered acute and convalescent phases. T cells, B-cell-depleted T cells, or PBMCs provided the cDNA or gDNA that served as material.

The sequencing input was peripheral blood. The receptor comes from a woman in her 30s with acute or convalescent COVID-19. This chain links TRBV5-4 with TRBJ1-2, with D tentatively TRBD1 (5 bases). CDR3 bases: TGTGCCAGCAGCTTGGCCGGGGGACTAGACTATGGCTACACCTTC. This gives the protein CASSLAGGLDYGYTF.